A selection of T cell receptor beta chains follows, all from one sample in a study of shared clonotypes between healthy human individuals. The data were produced by immunoSEQ multiplex PCR, yet TCRdb's version contains in-frame clones alone and is incomplete. The data show about 1.5 million clones, approximately 98% seen once. Sequenced input: naive CD4+ T cells sorted from blood. The origin of the receptors is a young man in good health. CDR3s include the opening cysteine and the closing phenylalanine or tryptophan. D genes are given only for firm matches. Clone size is shown for a subset of rows, as once, few, many or a class of expanded clone.

v_call: TRBV5-1
j_call: TRBJ2-1
d_call: TRBD1
clone_size: -
cdr3_aa: CASSFVQGAYSYNEQFF
cdr3_nt: TGCGCCAGCAGCTTCGTACAGGGGGCCTACTCCTACAATGAGCAGTTCTTC

v_call: TRBV28
j_call: TRBJ1-4
d_call: TRBD1
clone_size: -
cdr3_aa: CASGTHRTGANEKLFF
cdr3_nt: TGTGCCAGCGGAACACACCGAACAGGGGCTAATGAAAAACTGTTTTTT

v_call: TRBV5-1
j_call: TRBJ2-7
d_call: -
clone_size: -
cdr3_aa: CASSFTVSYEQYF
cdr3_nt: TGCGCCAGCAGCTTCACGGTCTCCTACGAGCAGTACTTC

v_call: TRBV6-5
j_call: TRBJ2-2
d_call: TRBD1
clone_size: -
cdr3_aa: CASSRTGANTGELFF
cdr3_nt: TGTGCCAGCAGCAGGACAGGGGCGAACACCGGGGAGCTGTTTTTT

v_call: TRBV28
j_call: TRBJ2-2
d_call: -
clone_size: -
cdr3_aa: CASRETGTGELFF
cdr3_nt: TGTGCCAGCAGGGAGACAGGCACCGGGGAGCTGTTTTTT

v_call: TRBV2
j_call: TRBJ2-5
d_call: -
clone_size: -
cdr3_aa: CASSVGSQETQYF
cdr3_nt: TGTGCCAGCAGTGTCGGATCACAAGAGACCCAGTACTTC

v_call: TRBV19
j_call: TRBJ2-7
d_call: -
clone_size: -
cdr3_aa: CASSVGRYYEQYF
cdr3_nt: TGTGCCAGTAGTGTTGGCAGGTACTACGAGCAGTACTTC

v_call: TRBV30
j_call: TRBJ2-1
d_call: TRBD2
clone_size: -
cdr3_aa: CAWSVLAGGHNEQFF
cdr3_nt: TGTGCCTGGAGTGTACTAGCGGGAGGACACAATGAGCAGTTCTTC

v_call: TRBV7-7
j_call: TRBJ2-3
d_call: -
clone_size: -
cdr3_aa: CASSLIRADTQYF
cdr3_nt: TGTGCTAGCAGCTTAATTCGTGCAGATACGCAGTATTTT

v_call: TRBV30
j_call: TRBJ1-3
d_call: TRBD1
clone_size: -
cdr3_aa: CAWGTGGSGNTIYF
cdr3_nt: TGTGCCTGGGGGACAGGGGGCTCTGGAAACACCATATATTTT

v_call: TRBV10-1
j_call: TRBJ2-7
d_call: TRBD1
clone_size: -
cdr3_aa: CASSEGTDYEQYF
cdr3_nt: TGCGCCAGCAGTGAAGGGACAGACTACGAGCAGTACTTC

v_call: TRBV9
j_call: TRBJ1-1
d_call: -
clone_size: -
cdr3_aa: CASSVQAGDTEAFF
cdr3_nt: TGTGCCAGCAGCGTACAGGCGGGGGACACTGAAGCTTTCTTT

v_call: TRBV6-1
j_call: TRBJ1-2
d_call: -
clone_size: -
cdr3_aa: CASSNVVVGDYTF
cdr3_nt: TGTGCCAGCAGTAACGTTGTCGTTGGAGACTACACCTTC

v_call: TRBV7-2
j_call: TRBJ2-2
d_call: -
clone_size: -
cdr3_aa: CASSLAPGRTGELFF
cdr3_nt: TGTGCCAGCAGCTTAGCTCCGGGGCGAACCGGGGAGCTGTTTTTT

v_call: TRBV4-2
j_call: TRBJ1-5
d_call: -
clone_size: -
cdr3_aa: CASRQSRVSNQPQHF
cdr3_nt: TGTGCCAGCAGACAATCACGAGTTAGCAATCAGCCCCAGCATTTT

v_call: TRBV7-9
j_call: TRBJ2-1
d_call: -
clone_size: -
cdr3_aa: CASSLSGGWPYNEQFF
cdr3_nt: TGTGCCAGCAGCTTATCGGGCGGATGGCCCTACAATGAGCAGTTCTTC

v_call: TRBV10-1
j_call: TRBJ2-3
d_call: TRBD2
clone_size: -
cdr3_aa: CASSESPSGLSTDTQYF
cdr3_nt: TGCGCCAGCAGTGAGTCGCCTAGCGGATTGAGCACAGATACGCAGTATTTT

v_call: TRBV6-6
j_call: TRBJ2-1
d_call: TRBD1
clone_size: -
cdr3_aa: CASRHRGPYNEQFF
cdr3_nt: TGTGCCAGCAGGCACAGGGGCCCTTACAATGAGCAGTTCTTC

v_call: TRBV19
j_call: TRBJ2-1
d_call: -
clone_size: -
cdr3_aa: CASSDRLVRRNEQFF
cdr3_nt: TGTGCCAGTAGTGACCGACTAGTGCGGAGGAATGAGCAGTTCTTC

v_call: TRBV7-2
j_call: TRBJ2-3
d_call: -
clone_size: -
cdr3_aa: CASSPRPQGTDTQYF
cdr3_nt: TGTGCCAGCAGCCCCAGGCCCCAGGGCACAGATACGCAGTATTTT

v_call: TRBV5-1
j_call: TRBJ2-1
d_call: TRBD2
clone_size: -
cdr3_aa: CASSSARGLAVGANEQFF
cdr3_nt: TGCGCCAGCAGCTCAGCGAGGGGACTAGCGGTAGGGGCCAATGAGCAGTTCTTC

v_call: TRBV21-1
j_call: TRBJ2-7
d_call: -
clone_size: -
cdr3_aa: CASSRDFYEQYF
cdr3_nt: TGTGCCAGCAGCAGGGATTTCTACGAGCAGTACTTC

v_call: TRBV7-3
j_call: TRBJ2-3
d_call: TRBD2
clone_size: -
cdr3_aa: CASSPGTSGSTDTQYF
cdr3_nt: TGTGCCAGCAGCCCAGGGACTAGCGGTAGCACAGATACGCAGTATTTT

v_call: TRBV7-2
j_call: TRBJ1-5
d_call: TRBD1
clone_size: -
cdr3_aa: CASSSWTGGSQPQHF
cdr3_nt: TGTGCCAGCAGCTCCTGGACAGGGGGCAGTCAGCCCCAGCATTTT

v_call: TRBV28
j_call: TRBJ1-2
d_call: -
clone_size: -
cdr3_aa: CASSQQSRRNYGYTF
cdr3_nt: TGTGCCAGCAGTCAGCAGAGCCGACGGAACTATGGCTACACCTTC

v_call: TRBV7-9
j_call: TRBJ2-1
d_call: TRBD2
clone_size: few
cdr3_aa: CASTLSGSDYNEQFF
cdr3_nt: TGTGCCAGCACCTTAAGCGGGAGCGATTACAATGAGCAGTTCTTC

v_call: TRBV2
j_call: TRBJ1-4
d_call: -
clone_size: -
cdr3_aa: CASSESRRVNEKLFF
cdr3_nt: TGTGCCAGCAGTGAGTCCAGGAGGGTAAATGAAAAACTGTTTTTT

v_call: TRBV4-1
j_call: TRBJ2-7
d_call: -
clone_size: -
cdr3_aa: CASSQQTGTGYEQYF
cdr3_nt: TGCGCCAGCAGCCAACAGACAGGGACTGGCTACGAGCAGTACTTC

v_call: TRBV6-5
j_call: TRBJ2-1
d_call: -
clone_size: -
cdr3_aa: CASSYSGRGNEQFF
cdr3_nt: TGTGCCAGCAGTTACTCGGGTCGGGGCAATGAGCAGTTCTTC

v_call: TRBV2
j_call: TRBJ1-2
d_call: -
clone_size: -
cdr3_aa: CASSLGQSASYGYTF
cdr3_nt: TGTGCCAGCAGTCTTGGACAGTCGGCGAGCTATGGCTACACCTTC

v_call: TRBV20-1
j_call: TRBJ2-7
d_call: -
clone_size: -
cdr3_aa: CSARGTAQYF
cdr3_nt: TGCAGTGCTAGAGGGACAGCTCAGTACTTC

v_call: TRBV7-6
j_call: TRBJ2-7
d_call: TRBD1
clone_size: -
cdr3_aa: CASSSGTGDYEQYF
cdr3_nt: TGTGCCAGCAGCTCCGGGACAGGGGACTACGAGCAGTACTTC

v_call: TRBV11-2
j_call: TRBJ2-5
d_call: -
clone_size: -
cdr3_aa: CASSDLWVQETQYF
cdr3_nt: TGTGCCAGCAGCGACTTGTGGGTTCAAGAGACCCAGTACTTC

v_call: TRBV5-4
j_call: TRBJ2-1
d_call: TRBD2
clone_size: -
cdr3_aa: CASSSKQSASGIYNEQFF
cdr3_nt: TGTGCCAGCAGCTCAAAACAATCGGCTAGCGGAATCTACAATGAGCAGTTCTTC